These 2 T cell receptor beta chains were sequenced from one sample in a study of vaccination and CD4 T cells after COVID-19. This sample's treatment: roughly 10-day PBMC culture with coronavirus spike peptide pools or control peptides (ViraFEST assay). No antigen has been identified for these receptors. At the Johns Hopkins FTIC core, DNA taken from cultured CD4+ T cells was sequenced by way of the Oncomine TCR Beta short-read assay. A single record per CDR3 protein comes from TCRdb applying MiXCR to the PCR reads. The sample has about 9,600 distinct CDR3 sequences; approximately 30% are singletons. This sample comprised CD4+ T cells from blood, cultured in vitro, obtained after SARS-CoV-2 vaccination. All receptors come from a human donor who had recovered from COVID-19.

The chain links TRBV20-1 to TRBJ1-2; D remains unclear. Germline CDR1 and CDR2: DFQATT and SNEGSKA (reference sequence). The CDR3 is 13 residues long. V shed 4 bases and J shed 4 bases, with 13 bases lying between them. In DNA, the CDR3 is TGCAGTGCTATCCCCATCCGGAGCTATGGCTACACCTTC. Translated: CSAIPIRSYGYTF.

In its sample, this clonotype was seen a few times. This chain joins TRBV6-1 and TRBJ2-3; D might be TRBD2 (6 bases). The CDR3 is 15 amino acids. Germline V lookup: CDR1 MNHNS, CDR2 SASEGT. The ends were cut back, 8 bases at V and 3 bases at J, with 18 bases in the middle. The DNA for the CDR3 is TGTGCCAGCGGGAAGTGGGGCGGGATAACAGATACGCAGTATTTT. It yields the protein CASGKWGGITDTQYF.